This T cell receptor beta chain was found in a study of T-cell memory formation after mild COVID-19. About the study: Largely, TCR clusters stayed within a single donor.

CDR1 MNHNS and CDR2 SASEGT come from the germline V gene. The V gene end was trimmed by 7 bases and the J gene end by 3 bases; junction bases not matched to a gene: 10. The CDR3 runs to 16 residues. Regarding this clonotype: Its antigen is currently unknown.

Constant-segment-primed 5'RACE gave TCR alpha and TCR beta cDNA libraries with sample barcodes and UMIs. TCRdb re-called the 5' RACE reads through MiXCR, storing one row per CDR3 protein. The data show 65,000 to 95,000 distinct CDR3 sequences, 9.5% to 15% seen once. Findings of the study overall: The study found contracting CD4+ clones mainly in CM and EM and contracting CD8+ clones in EMRA. While clones contracting from day 15 to 85 were balanced between CD4 and CD8, later expanders leaned CD4+.

The sequenced sample was PBMCs or a T cell subset sorted from them (not recorded which). The receptor was derived from a man younger than 35 who had mild COVID-19 (a few samples of this study predate the infection). Cell type and time point are not known. The chain uses TRBV6-1 and TRBJ2-3, with 10 nucleotides matching TRBD2. Here the CDR3 DNA reads TGTGCCAGCATCCCCCAGGCTAGCGGGGGAACAGATACGCAGTATTTT. Its protein is CASIPQASGGTDTQYF.